This T cell receptor beta chain came from a study of blood T cell repertoires in COVID-19. Turning to the study itself: Donors in the United States, Italy and Spain gave samples during acute or convalescent COVID-19. T cells, B-cell-depleted T cells, or PBMCs supplied cDNA or gDNA.

Authors' processing steps: Estimation of nucleated cell counts relied on the amplification of reference gene primers. Sequencing was performed with immunoSEQ multiplex PCR; in TCRdb, only in-frame clones are kept and a portion is missing. That table gives V, J and clone size, and the DNA gave D and trimming. The table lists more than 90,000 clones, about 70% of them singletons. The CDR3 loop spans 15 amino acids. Losses at the gene ends were 0 bases for V and 5 bases for J; bases not matched to a gene: 6. CDR1 and CDR2 (germline): SGDLS, YYNGEE. V usage is TRBV9 and J usage is TRBJ2-5; 8 nucleotides match TRBD1. Sequencing was carried out using peripheral blood. The receptor comes from an older woman in a cohort sampled during active or convalescent COVID-19. CDR3 loop: CASSVGQGAQETQYF. DNA for the CDR3: TGTGCCAGCAGCGTAGGTCAGGGGGCGCAGGAGACCCAGTACTTC.